This entry concerns a single T cell receptor beta chain. Its antigen is unknown. No qualities accompany the bases; no much larger clone lies one base away. Inclusive of the bounding cysteine and phenylalanine, the CDR3 is 15 residues long. Just the 45-base CDR3 DNA is kept, in frame starting at base 1. V sheds 3 bases and J sheds 5 bases, leaving 16 bases between their ends. CDR1 and CDR2 (LNHDA, SQIVND) derive from the germline V gene (reference sequence). Library construction relied on the immunoSEQ multiplex PCR assay. TCRdb stores this immuneACCESS table with in-frame sequences only. Part of the clones is absent; in the studies checked, under half of the shortfall reflects unresolved V genes, and no reason is known for the rest. This sample comprises about 220,000 clones, 85% to 95% of them detected only once. The ten largest clones add up to approximately 1.5% of the sample. The data derive from a study of control samples from healthy donors and cancer patients (dated by TCRdb to the early 2020s).

This clonotype was sampled from a man aged 50 to 60 in good health. Specimen: blood. This chain joins TRBV19 to TRBJ2-5; TRBD2 is a possible D gene, resting on 6 matching bases. The CDR3 in this case is CASSIGGAKKETQYF. At the DNA level, the sequence is TGTGCCAGTAGTATCGGCGGGGCGAAGAAGGAGACCCAGTACTTC.